This T cell receptor (beta chain) is drawn from a study of response to subunit inactivated influenza vaccine. Regarding the study as a whole: Researchers suggested that each seasonal influenza vaccination recruits few new T cells.

This clonotype was counted only a few times. No antigen is known for it. CDR3 length: 16 residues. Germline trimming cut 6 bases from V and 7 bases from J; bases unmatched to any gene: 14. CDR1 MNHNS and CDR2 SASEGT come from the germline V gene. TCRdb processed the RT-PCR reads anew with MiXCR; each CDR3 protein has one entry. This table holds over 800,000 distinct CDR3 sequences, roughly 20% found once. The origin of this receptor is a man aged 50 to 59 who received an inactivated influenza vaccine. The starting material was PBMCs from blood, obtained roughly 5 days after vaccination. V usage is TRBV6-1 and J usage is TRBJ2-2, with TRBD1 identical over 7 bases. CDR3 loop: CASRNTPGTESGELFF. DNA of the CDR3: TGTGCCAGCAGGAATACCCCCGGGACAGAGAGCGGGGAGCTGTTTTTT.